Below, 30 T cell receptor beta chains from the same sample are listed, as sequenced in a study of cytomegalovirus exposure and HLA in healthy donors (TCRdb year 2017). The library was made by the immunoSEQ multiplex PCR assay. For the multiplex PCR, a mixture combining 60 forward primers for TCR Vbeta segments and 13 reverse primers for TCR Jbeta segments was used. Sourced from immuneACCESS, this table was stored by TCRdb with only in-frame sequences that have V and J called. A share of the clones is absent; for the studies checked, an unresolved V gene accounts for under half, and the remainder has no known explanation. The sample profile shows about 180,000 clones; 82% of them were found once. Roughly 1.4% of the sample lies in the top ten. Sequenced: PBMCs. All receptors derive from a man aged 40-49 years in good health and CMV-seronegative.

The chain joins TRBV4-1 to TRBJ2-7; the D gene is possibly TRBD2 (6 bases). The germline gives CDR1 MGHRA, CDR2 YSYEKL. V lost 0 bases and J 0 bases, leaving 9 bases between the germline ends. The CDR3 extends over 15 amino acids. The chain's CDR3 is CASSQEWRASYEQYF. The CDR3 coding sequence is TGCGCCAGCAGCCAAGAATGGAGGGCCTCCTACGAGCAGTACTTC.

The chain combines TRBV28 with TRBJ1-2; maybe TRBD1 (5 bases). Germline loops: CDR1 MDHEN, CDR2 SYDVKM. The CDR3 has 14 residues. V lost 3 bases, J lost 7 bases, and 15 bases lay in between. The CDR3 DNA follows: TGTGCCAGCAGTTTCCCCCGGCAGGGCCCTGGCTACACCTTC. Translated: CASSFPRQGPGYTF.

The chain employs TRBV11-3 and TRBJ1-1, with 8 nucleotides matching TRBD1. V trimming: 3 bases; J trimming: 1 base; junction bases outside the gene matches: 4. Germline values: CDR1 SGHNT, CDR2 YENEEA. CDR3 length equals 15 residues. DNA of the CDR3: TGTGCCAGCAGCTTCGGGACAGGAGGGAACACTGAAGCTTTCTTT. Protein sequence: CASSFGTGGNTEAFF.

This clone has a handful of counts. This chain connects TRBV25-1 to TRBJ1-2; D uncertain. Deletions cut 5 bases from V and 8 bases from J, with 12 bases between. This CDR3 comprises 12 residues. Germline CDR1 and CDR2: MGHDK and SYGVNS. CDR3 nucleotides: TGTGCCAGCAGTTACACCTCCAGGGGCTACACCTTC. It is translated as CASSYTSRGYTF.

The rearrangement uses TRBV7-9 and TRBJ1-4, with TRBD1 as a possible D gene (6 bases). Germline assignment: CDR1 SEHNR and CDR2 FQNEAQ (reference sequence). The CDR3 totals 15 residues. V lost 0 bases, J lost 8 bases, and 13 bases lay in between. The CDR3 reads CASSLAVRGREKLFF. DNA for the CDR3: TGTGCCAGCAGCTTAGCCGTCAGGGGACGAGAAAAACTGTTTTTT.

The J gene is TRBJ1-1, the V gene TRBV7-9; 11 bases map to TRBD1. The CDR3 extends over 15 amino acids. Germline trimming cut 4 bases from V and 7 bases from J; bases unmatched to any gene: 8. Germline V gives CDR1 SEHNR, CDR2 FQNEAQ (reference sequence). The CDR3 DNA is TGTGCCAGCAGCTCAGACGGGACAGGGGGGCATGAAGCTTTCTTT. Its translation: CASSSDGTGGHEAFF.

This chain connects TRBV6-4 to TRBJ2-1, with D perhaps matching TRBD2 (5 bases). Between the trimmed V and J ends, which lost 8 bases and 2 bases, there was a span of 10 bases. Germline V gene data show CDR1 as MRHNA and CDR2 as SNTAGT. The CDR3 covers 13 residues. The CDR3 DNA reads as TGTGCCAGCTCGGACGGGACCTACAATGAGCAGTTCTTC. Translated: CASSDGTYNEQFF.

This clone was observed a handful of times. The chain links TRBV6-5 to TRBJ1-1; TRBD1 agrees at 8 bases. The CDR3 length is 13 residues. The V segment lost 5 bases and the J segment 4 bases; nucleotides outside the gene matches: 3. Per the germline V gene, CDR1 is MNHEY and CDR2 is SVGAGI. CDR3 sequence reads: CASSRQGSTEAFF. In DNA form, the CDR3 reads TGTGCCAGCAGTCGACAGGGGAGCACTGAAGCTTTCTTT.

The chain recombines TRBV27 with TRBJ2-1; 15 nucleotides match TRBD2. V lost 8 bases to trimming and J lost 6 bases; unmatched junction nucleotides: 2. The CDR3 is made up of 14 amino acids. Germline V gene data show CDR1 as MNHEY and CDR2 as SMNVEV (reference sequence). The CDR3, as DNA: TGTGCCAGCCAGGGACTAGCGGGGGGCAATGAGCAGTTCTTC. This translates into CASQGLAGGNEQFF.

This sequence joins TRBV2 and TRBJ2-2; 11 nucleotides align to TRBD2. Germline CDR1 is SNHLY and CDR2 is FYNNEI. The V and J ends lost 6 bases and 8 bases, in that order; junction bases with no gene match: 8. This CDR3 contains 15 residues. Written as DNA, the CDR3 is TGTGCCAGCAGGTTAGCGGGAGGGCCATTGGGGGAGCTGTTTTTT. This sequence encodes CASRLAGGPLGELFF.

CDR3 in amino acids: CASSQGRGVSVEQFF. The CDR3 DNA reads as TGCGCCAGCAGCCAGGGCAGGGGGGTTTCGGTTGAGCAGTTCTTC. The chain links TRBV4-1 to TRBJ2-1; the D gene is possibly TRBD1 (7 bases). The CDR3 covers 15 residues. The germline gives CDR1 MGHRA, CDR2 YSYEKL. The V end lost 3 bases, the J end lost 9 bases, and 18 bases lay between the germline ends.

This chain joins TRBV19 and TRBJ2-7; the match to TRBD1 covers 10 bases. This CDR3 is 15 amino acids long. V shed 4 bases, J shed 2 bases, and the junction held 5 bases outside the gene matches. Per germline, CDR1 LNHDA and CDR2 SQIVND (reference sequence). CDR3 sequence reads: CASSTQDRGAYEQYF. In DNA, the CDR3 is TGTGCCAGTAGTACTCAGGACAGGGGGGCCTACGAGCAGTACTTC.

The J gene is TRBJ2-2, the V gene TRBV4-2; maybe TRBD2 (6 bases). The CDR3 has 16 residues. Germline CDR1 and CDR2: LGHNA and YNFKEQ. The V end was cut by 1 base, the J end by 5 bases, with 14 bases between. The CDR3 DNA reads TGTGCCAGCAGCCAAGCGGACGGGAGTAGTACCGGGGAGCTGTTTTTT. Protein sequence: CASSQADGSSTGELFF.

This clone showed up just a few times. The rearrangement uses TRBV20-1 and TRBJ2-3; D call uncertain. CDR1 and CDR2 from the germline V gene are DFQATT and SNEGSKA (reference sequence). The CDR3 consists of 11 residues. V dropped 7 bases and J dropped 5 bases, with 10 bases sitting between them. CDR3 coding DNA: TGCAGTGACACGCCCCAAGATACGCAGTATTTT. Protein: CSDTPQDTQYF.

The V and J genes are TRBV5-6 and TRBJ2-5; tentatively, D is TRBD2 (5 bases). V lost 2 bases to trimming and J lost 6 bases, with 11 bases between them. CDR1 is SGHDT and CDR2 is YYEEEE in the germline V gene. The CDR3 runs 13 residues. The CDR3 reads CASSFTSPQTQYF. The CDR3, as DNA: TGTGCCAGCAGCTTTACTAGTCCCCAGACCCAGTACTTC. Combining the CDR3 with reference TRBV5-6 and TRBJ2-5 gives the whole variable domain DAGVTQSPTHLIKTRGQQVTLRCSPKSGHDTVSWYQQALGQGPQFIFQYYEEEERQRGNFPDRFSGHQFPNYSSELNVNALLLGDSALYLCASSFTSPQTQYFGPGTRLLVL.

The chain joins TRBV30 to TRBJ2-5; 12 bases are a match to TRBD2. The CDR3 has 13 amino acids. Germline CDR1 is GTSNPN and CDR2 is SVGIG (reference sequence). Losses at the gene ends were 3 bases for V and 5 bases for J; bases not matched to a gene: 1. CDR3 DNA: TGTGCCTGGAGACTAGCGGGGGGCGAGACCCAGTACTTC. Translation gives CAWRLAGGETQYF.

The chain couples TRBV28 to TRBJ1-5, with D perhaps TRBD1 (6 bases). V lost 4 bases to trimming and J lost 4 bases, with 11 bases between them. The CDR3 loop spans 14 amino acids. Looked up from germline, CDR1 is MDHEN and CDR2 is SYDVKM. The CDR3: CASSSGGANQPQHF. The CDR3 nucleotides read TGTGCCAGCAGTTCCGGGGGGGCTAATCAGCCCCAGCATTTT.

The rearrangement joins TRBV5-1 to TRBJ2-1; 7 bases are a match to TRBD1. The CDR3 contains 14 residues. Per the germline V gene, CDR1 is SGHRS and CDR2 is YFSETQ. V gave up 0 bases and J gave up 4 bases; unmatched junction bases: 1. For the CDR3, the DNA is TGCGCCAGCAGCTTGGGGGACAGTTACAATGAGCAGTTCTTC. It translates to CASSLGDSYNEQFF.

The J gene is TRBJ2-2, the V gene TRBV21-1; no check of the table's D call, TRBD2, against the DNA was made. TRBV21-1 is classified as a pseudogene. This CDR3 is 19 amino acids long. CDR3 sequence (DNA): TGTGCCAGCAGCAAAATGAGGACTAGCGGGAGGGCCAGAATCGGGGAGCTGTTTTTT. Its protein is CASSKMRTSGRARIGELFF.

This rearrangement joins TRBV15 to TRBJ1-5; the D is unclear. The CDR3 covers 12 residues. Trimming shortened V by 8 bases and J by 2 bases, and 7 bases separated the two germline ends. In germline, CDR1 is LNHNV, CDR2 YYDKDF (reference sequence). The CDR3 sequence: CATFQGNQPQHF. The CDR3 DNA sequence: TGTGCCACCTTTCAGGGCAATCAGCCCCAGCATTTT.

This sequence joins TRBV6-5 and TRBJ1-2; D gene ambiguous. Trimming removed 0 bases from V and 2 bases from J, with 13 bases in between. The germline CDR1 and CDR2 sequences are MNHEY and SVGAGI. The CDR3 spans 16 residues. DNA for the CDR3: TGTGCCAGCAGTTACTCAAGGCTCGACTCAAACTATGGCTACACCTTC. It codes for CASSYSRLDSNYGYTF.

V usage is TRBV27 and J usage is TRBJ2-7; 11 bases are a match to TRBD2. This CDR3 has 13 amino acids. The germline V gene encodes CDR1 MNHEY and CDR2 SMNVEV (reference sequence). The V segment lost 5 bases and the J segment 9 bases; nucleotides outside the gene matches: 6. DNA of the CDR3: TGTGCCAGCAGTGCCCGACTAGCGGGAAGGCAGTACTTC. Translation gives CASSARLAGRQYF.

The CDR3 DNA reads as TGTGCCAGCAGAAAAAACCTGCAGGATCAGCCCCAGCATTTT. Encoded protein: CASRKNLQDQPQHF. The chain carries TRBV2 and TRBJ1-5; no reliable D call. This CDR3 has 14 amino acids. Germline V gene data show CDR1 as SNHLY and CDR2 as FYNNEI. Trimming removed 6 bases at V and 5 bases at J, with 14 bases between.

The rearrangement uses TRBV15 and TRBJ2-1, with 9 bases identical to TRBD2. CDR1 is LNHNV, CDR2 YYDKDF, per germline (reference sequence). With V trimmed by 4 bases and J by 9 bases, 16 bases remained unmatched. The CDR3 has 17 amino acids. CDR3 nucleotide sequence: TGTGCCACCAGCAAAGGGGCTAGCGGGATCACGGGGGGTGAGCAGTTCTTC. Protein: CATSKGASGITGGEQFF.

The CDR3: CASNNGLTPSNQPQHF. DNA of the CDR3: TGTGCCAGTAACAACGGACTGACCCCTAGCAATCAGCCCCAGCATTTT. The chain joins TRBV19 to TRBJ1-5, with D unresolved. Germline lookup yields CDR1 LNHDA and CDR2 SQIVND (reference sequence). V gave up 7 bases and J gave up 0 bases, with 16 bases separating them. The length of the CDR3 is 16 residues.

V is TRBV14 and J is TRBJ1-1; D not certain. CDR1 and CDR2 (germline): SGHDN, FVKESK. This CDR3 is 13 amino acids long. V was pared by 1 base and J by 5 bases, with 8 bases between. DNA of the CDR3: TGTGCCAGCAGCCAAGTAACGGTGACTGAAGCTTTCTTT. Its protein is CASSQVTVTEAFF.

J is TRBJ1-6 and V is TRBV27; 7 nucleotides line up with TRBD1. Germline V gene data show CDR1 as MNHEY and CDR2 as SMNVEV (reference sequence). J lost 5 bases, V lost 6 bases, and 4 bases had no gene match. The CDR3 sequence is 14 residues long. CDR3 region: CASRPGQDNSPLHF. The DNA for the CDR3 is TGTGCCAGCAGACCCGGACAGGATAATTCACCCCTCCACTTT.

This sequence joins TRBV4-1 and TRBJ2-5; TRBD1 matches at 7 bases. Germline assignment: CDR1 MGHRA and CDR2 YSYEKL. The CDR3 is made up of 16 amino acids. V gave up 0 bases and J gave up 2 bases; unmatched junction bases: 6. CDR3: CASSQDRGQGQETQYF. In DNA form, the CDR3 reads TGCGCCAGCAGCCAAGATAGGGGGCAGGGGCAAGAGACCCAGTACTTC.

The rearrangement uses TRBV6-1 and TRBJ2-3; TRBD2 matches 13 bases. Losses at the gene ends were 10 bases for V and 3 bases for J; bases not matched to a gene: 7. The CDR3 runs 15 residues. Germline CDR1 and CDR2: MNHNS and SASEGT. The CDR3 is CATSSGLAGTDTQYF. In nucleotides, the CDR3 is TGTGCCACCTCGTCGGGACTAGCGGGAACAGATACGCAGTATTTT.

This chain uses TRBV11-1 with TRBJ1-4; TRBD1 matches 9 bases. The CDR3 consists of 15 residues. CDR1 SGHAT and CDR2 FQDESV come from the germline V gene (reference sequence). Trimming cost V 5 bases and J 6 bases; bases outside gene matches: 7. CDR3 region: CASSVNRGPDEKLFF. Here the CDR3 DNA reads TGTGCCAGCAGCGTCAACAGGGGGCCCGATGAAAAACTGTTTTTT.